These 5 T cell receptor beta chains originate from one sample sequenced in a study of cytomegalovirus exposure and HLA in healthy donors. 13 Jbeta primers and 60 Vbeta primers were used for the PCR. Only in-frame clones appear in the TCRdb table, and some are missing; sequencing was by immunoSEQ multiplex PCR. This table has about 160,000 clones, 75% appearing once. The sample comprised PBMCs. The receptors come from a woman in her fifties or sixties in good health and CMV-seropositive.

The chain combines TRBV7-2 with TRBJ2-2; 7 bases match TRBD1. The CDR3 totals 15 residues. The ends lost 2 bases at V and 5 bases at J; junction bases unmatched: 5. The germline gives CDR1 SGHTA, CDR2 FQGNSA. In DNA form, the CDR3 reads TGTGCCAGCAGCTTATCGCAACAGGGGACCGGGGAGCTGTTTTTT. Residues: CASSLSQQGTGELFF. Looking up the rest from reference TRBV7-2 and TRBJ2-2 gives the full variable domain: GAGVSQSPSNKVTEKGKDVELRCDPISGHTALYWYRQSLGQGLEFLIYFQGNSAPDKSGLPSDRFSAERTGGSVSTLTIQRTQQEDSAVYLCASSLSQQGTGELFFGEGSRLTVL.

J is TRBJ2-1 and V is TRBV6-4; weak D call: TRBD1 (6 bases). CDR1 and CDR2 (germline): MRHNA, SNTAGT. Trimming removed 3 bases at V and 5 bases at J, with 8 bases between. The CDR3 has 13 residues. The CDR3 sequence: CASSETGNNEQFF. For the CDR3, the DNA is TGTGCCAGCAGTGAAACAGGGAACAATGAGCAGTTCTTC.

V and J are TRBV27 and TRBJ1-2; 8 nucleotides line up with TRBD1. The CDR3 has 19 amino acids. Germline V gene sequence: CDR1 MNHEY, CDR2 SMNVEV (reference sequence). Trimming cost V 6 bases and J 1 base; bases outside gene matches: 19. CDR3 nucleotides: TGTGCCAGCAGGCCGGGACAGGTCGGCCAGACCCTATATAACTATGGCTACACCTTC. Translated: CASRPGQVGQTLYNYGYTF.

This clone has only a few counts. The rearrangement uses TRBV7-6 and TRBJ2-1, with D tentatively TRBD1 (5 bases). V was shortened by 1 base and J by 6 bases, with 16 bases between the two germline ends. This CDR3 region has 16 residues. Per the germline V gene, CDR1 is SGHVS and CDR2 is FNYEAQ. CDR3 sequence (DNA): TGTGCCAGCAGCTTAGGAGGCCAGGGTAGTGGCAATGAGCAGTTCTTC. Its protein is CASSLGGQGSGNEQFF.

This clone was counted between two and nine times. V usage is TRBV10-2 and J usage is TRBJ1-2, with a possible D match to TRBD1 (5 bases). The CDR3 has 14 amino acids. Germline V gene lookup returns CDR1 WSHSY and CDR2 SAAADI. V was trimmed by 7 bases and J by 1 base, leaving 13 bases between them. Here the CDR3 reads CASNIDSYNYGYTF. In DNA form, the CDR3 reads TGCGCCAGCAATATTGACAGTTATAACTATGGCTACACCTTC.